This is a list of T cell receptor beta chains from one sample in a study of brain T cells in children with intractable seizures. Measured with immunoSEQ multiplex PCR; TCRdb has only the in-frame clones, and not every one. The top ten clones hold approximately 6.5% of a sample with tens of thousands of clones, 85% to 95% of them seen once. The sequencing here drew on peripheral blood, taken at surgery. The receptor source for this set is a boy between 10 and 17 years old with focal cortical dysplasia and intractable seizures. CDR3s include the opening cysteine and the closing phenylalanine or tryptophan. Each record gives: J gene, V gene, CDR3 protein.

j_call: TRBJ1-1
v_call: TRBV5-6
cdr3_aa: CASSLEGIRGGAFF

j_call: TRBJ2-3
v_call: TRBV12-5
cdr3_aa: CASGLVISAFTDTQYF

j_call: TRBJ2-1
v_call: TRBV4-1
cdr3_aa: CASSQDRGDANEQFF

j_call: TRBJ2-5
v_call: TRBV11-2
cdr3_aa: CASSSTGDETQYF

j_call: TRBJ2-5
v_call: TRBV23-1
cdr3_aa: CASRTGTGTETQYF

j_call: TRBJ1-1
v_call: TRBV19
cdr3_aa: CASSRRDRGDWDTEAFF

j_call: TRBJ2-7
v_call: TRBV28
cdr3_aa: CASSWPIRQGNYEQYF

j_call: TRBJ2-4
v_call: TRBV28
cdr3_aa: CASSSGDSTKNIQYF

j_call: TRBJ2-7
v_call: TRBV5-5
cdr3_aa: CASSGGYEQYF

j_call: TRBJ2-1
v_call: TRBV4-2
cdr3_aa: CASSQGTGAYNEQFF

j_call: TRBJ1-1
v_call: TRBV6-5
cdr3_aa: CASSYSGAEAFF

j_call: TRBJ1-1
v_call: TRBV12-5
cdr3_aa: CASGLVRAGGYTEAFF

j_call: TRBJ2-5
v_call: TRBV5-5
cdr3_aa: CASSPRWMQETQYF

j_call: TRBJ2-7
v_call: TRBV6-5
cdr3_aa: CASDRGFSYEQYF

j_call: TRBJ2-1
v_call: TRBV6-4
cdr3_aa: CASSDSGTTYNEQFF

j_call: TRBJ2-7
v_call: TRBV11-2
cdr3_aa: CASSPYGQNYEQYF

j_call: TRBJ1-5
v_call: TRBV24-1
cdr3_aa: CATSDRGQFNQPQHF

j_call: TRBJ2-3
v_call: TRBV2
cdr3_aa: CASSELGRDRDTQYF

j_call: TRBJ2-2
v_call: TRBV5-1
cdr3_aa: CASSLQGPSNTGELFF

j_call: TRBJ1-6
v_call: TRBV4-2
cdr3_aa: CASSQDIGTGGSPLHF

j_call: TRBJ2-1
v_call: TRBV19
cdr3_aa: CASSIDAGTSGPGSHHNEQFF

j_call: TRBJ1-1
v_call: TRBV11-2
cdr3_aa: CASRSYRGQPNTEAFF

j_call: TRBJ2-3
v_call: TRBV6-6
cdr3_aa: CASSRQPTSGWTDTQYF

j_call: TRBJ1-6
v_call: TRBV5-1
cdr3_aa: CASSLDGVNSPLHF

j_call: TRBJ1-4
v_call: TRBV4-1
cdr3_aa: CASSQEWGTGWEKLFF

j_call: TRBJ2-7
v_call: TRBV19
cdr3_aa: CASSILPGGNYEQYF

j_call: TRBJ1-2
v_call: TRBV7-9
cdr3_aa: CASSPGTGAYGYTF

j_call: TRBJ2-5
v_call: TRBV13
cdr3_aa: CASSSSRTQYF

j_call: TRBJ2-2
v_call: TRBV3-1/TRBV3-2
cdr3_aa: CASSQVGGSTVRNTGELFF

j_call: TRBJ1-5
v_call: TRBV18
cdr3_aa: CASSPGTLNQPQHF

j_call: TRBJ1-2
v_call: TRBV5-4
cdr3_aa: CASSLLDRDGYGYTF

j_call: TRBJ1-1
v_call: TRBV6-5
cdr3_aa: CASSSEGANTEAFF

j_call: TRBJ2-1
v_call: TRBV3-1/TRBV3-2
cdr3_aa: CASFQGLAGKYNEQFF

j_call: TRBJ2-3
v_call: TRBV11-2
cdr3_aa: CASSFGRVPDTQYF

j_call: TRBJ1-5
v_call: TRBV6-5
cdr3_aa: CASRRDRTSNQPQHF

j_call: TRBJ2-3
v_call: TRBV7-3
cdr3_aa: CASSLARSDTQYF

j_call: TRBJ2-2
v_call: TRBV7-2
cdr3_aa: CASSQGLLTGELFF

j_call: TRBJ2-1
v_call: TRBV6-6
cdr3_aa: CASSYGTSYNEQFF

j_call: TRBJ2-5
v_call: TRBV2
cdr3_aa: CASSEWGEQETQYF

j_call: TRBJ2-6
v_call: TRBV27
cdr3_aa: CASSSRTGTPGANVLTF

j_call: TRBJ1-1
v_call: TRBV4-1
cdr3_aa: CASSQEIGQGYTEAFF

j_call: TRBJ1-4
v_call: TRBV7-8
cdr3_aa: CASSLGRTGREKLFF

j_call: TRBJ1-5
v_call: TRBV7-8
cdr3_aa: CASSRVMGSGGQHF